These T cell receptor beta chains were read from a single sample in a study of regulatory T cells in long-lasting Graves disease. TCRdb analysed the multiplex PCR reads with MiXCR anew, one entry per CDR3 protein. This sample has 350,000 to 400,000 distinct CDR3 sequences, with 15% to 20% found just once. These data also featured in a second study, about T cells in Graves' hyperthyroidism and ophthalmopathy.

The sequencing used peripheral blood mononuclear cells (PBMCs), collected at new diagnosis, from a patient treated with antithyroid drugs. These receptors all stem from a woman between 18 and 29 years old with Graves disease. The CDR3 runs from the conserved cysteine through the conserved F or W. The order of the fields is clone size, J gene, D gene, V gene, CDR3 DNA, CDR3 protein. D genes are given only for firm matches. The size of a clone is reported for some rows only, either as once, few or many, or as a class for expanded clones.

size: NA
J: TRBJ2-2
D: NA
V: TRBV29-1
DNA: TGCAGCGTCGGGGAGGTGGGCGGGGAGCTGTTTTTT
CDR3: CSVGEVGGELFF

size: many
J: TRBJ2-5
D: NA
V: TRBV6-5
DNA: TGTGCCAGCAGTTCCATAAGGCGGATCCTGGGAGAGACCCAGTACTTC
CDR3: CASSSIRRILGETQYF

size: few
J: TRBJ2-1
D: TRBD2
V: TRBV19
DNA: TGTGCCAGTAGTATGGCGAGGACTAGCGGGAGCGATGAGCAGTTCTTC
CDR3: CASSMARTSGSDEQFF

size: NA
J: TRBJ2-2
D: NA
V: TRBV4-1
DNA: TGCGCCAGCAGCAGCCATTTGGGACGGTACACCGGGGAGCTGTTTTTT
CDR3: CASSSHLGRYTGELFF

size: few
J: TRBJ2-1
D: NA
V: TRBV10-3
DNA: TGTGCCATCAGTGAGGCGGACAGCCCCTGCAATGAGCAGTTCTTC
CDR3: CAISEADSPCNEQFF

size: NA
J: TRBJ2-1
D: NA
V: TRBV20-1
DNA: TGCAGTGCTAGAGTGGGGGGAACCTCCTACAATGAGCAGTTCTTC
CDR3: CSARVGGTSYNEQFF

size: NA
J: TRBJ2-2
D: TRBD2
V: TRBV7-3
DNA: TGTGCCAGCAGTCCACGGGGGGGCGGGACCGGGGAGCTGTTTTTT
CDR3: CASSPRGGGTGELFF

size: many
J: TRBJ1-5
D: NA
V: TRBV11-2
DNA: TGTGCCAGCAGCTTAGACAGAGGGGCGGTGGACCAGGGGCATTTT
CDR3: CASSLDRGAVDQGHF

size: few
J: TRBJ1-1
D: NA
V: TRBV24-1
DNA: TGTGCCACGCGCGAGCTGACTGAAGCTTTCTTT
CDR3: CATRELTEAFF

size: many
J: TRBJ2-7
D: NA
V: TRBV6-2/TRBV6-3
DNA: TGTGCCAGCAGTTACGGGCAGTACGAGCAGTACTTC
CDR3: CASSYGQYEQYF

size: many
J: TRBJ2-3
D: TRBD2
V: TRBV20-1
DNA: TGCAGTGCCGGACTAGTCGGCACGCAGTATTTT
CDR3: CSAGLVGTQYF

size: many
J: TRBJ1-1
D: TRBD1
V: TRBV5-1
DNA: TGTGCCAGCAGCACCGGGACAGGGATGAACACTGAAGCTTTCTTT
CDR3: CASSTGTGMNTEAFF

size: many
J: TRBJ2-1
D: TRBD2
V: TRBV7-8
DNA: TGTGCCAGCAGCTTTAGGACTAGCGGGAGGGCCTACAATGAGCAGTTCTTC
CDR3: CASSFRTSGRAYNEQFF

size: many
J: TRBJ2-7
D: NA
V: TRBV9
DNA: TGTGCCAGCAGCGTAGCGGCGGACTCCTACGAGCAGTACTTC
CDR3: CASSVAADSYEQYF

size: NA
J: TRBJ1-2
D: TRBD1
V: TRBV9
DNA: TGTGCCAGCAGCCCAGGGGGCAACTATGGCTACACCTTC
CDR3: CASSPGGNYGYTF

size: many
J: TRBJ2-1
D: NA
V: TRBV6-5
DNA: TGTGCCAGCAGTTACTCGAGTAGCGGAATAACCAACAATGAGCAGTTCTTC
CDR3: CASSYSSSGITNNEQFF

size: few
J: TRBJ2-7
D: NA
V: TRBV15
DNA: TGTGCCACCAGCAGAGATGGAGTCCCCTCCTACGAGCAGTACTTC
CDR3: CATSRDGVPSYEQYF

size: few
J: TRBJ2-1
D: TRBD2
V: TRBV20-1
DNA: TGCAGTGCGACTAGACTAGCGGGAGGCTCCTACAATGAGCAGTTCTTC
CDR3: CSATRLAGGSYNEQFF

size: few
J: TRBJ2-3
D: NA
V: TRBV4-2
DNA: TGTGCCAGCAGCCAAGATGATGCGCGGGCTGTGGCAGATACGCAGTATTTT
CDR3: CASSQDDARAVADTQYF

size: many
J: TRBJ2-7
D: TRBD2
V: TRBV12-3/TRBV12-4
DNA: TGTGCCAGCAACCTGGGAGGGATGATTTGGAAGTACTTC
CDR3: CASNLGGMIWKYF

size: many
J: TRBJ1-1
D: TRBD1
V: TRBV13
DNA: TGTGCCTGCCGCTATGCAGGGGGCACTGAAGCTTTCTTT
CDR3: CACRYAGGTEAFF

size: NA
J: TRBJ2-6
D: NA
V: TRBV6-2/TRBV6-3
DNA: TGTGCCAGCAGTTACCCCCTCTCCAGGGGGGGCTCTGGGGCCAACGTCCTGACTTTC
CDR3: CASSYPLSRGGSGANVLTF

size: few
J: TRBJ2-3
D: TRBD2
V: TRBV18
DNA: TGTGCCAGCTCACCGGGACTAGCGGGGGCGATGCACGGCACAGATACGCAGTATTTT
CDR3: CASSPGLAGAMHGTDTQYF

size: many
J: TRBJ1-5
D: NA
V: TRBV28
DNA: TGTGCCAGCTGGGGGGATGTCGGTCAGCCCCAGCATTTT
CDR3: CASWGDVGQPQHF

size: many
J: TRBJ1-5
D: NA
V: TRBV30
DNA: TGTGCCTGGAGTCCTAACAGGGATCAACCCCAGCATTTT
CDR3: CAWSPNRDQPQHF

size: NA
J: TRBJ2-3
D: TRBD1
V: TRBV30
DNA: TGTGCCTGGGCCGTACTGGGACAGGGATCAGATACGCAGTATTTT
CDR3: CAWAVLGQGSDTQYF

size: many
J: TRBJ2-7
D: TRBD2
V: TRBV28
DNA: TGTGCCAGCAGTTTATACCCATCGACGGGAGGGACCTACGAGCAGTACTTC
CDR3: CASSLYPSTGGTYEQYF